The present T cell receptor (beta chain) was sequenced within a study of neurological immune-mediated disorders. The CDR3 spans 16 residues. Germline V CDR1 and CDR2: SGHRS, YFSETQ. The V end was cut by 0 bases, the J end by 5 bases, with 14 bases between. This clonotype has a count of ten or more. TCRdb fed the 5' RACE reads into MiXCR, producing one record per CDR3 protein. Altogether about 66,000 distinct CDR3 sequences are present, around 3.7% being singletons, with the ten largest covering about 4%. The sequence came from a man between 40 and 49 years old with multiple sclerosis. The rearrangement uses TRBV5-1 and TRBJ1-4; D not certain. Sequenced: PBMCs. In nucleotides, the CDR3 is TGCGCCAGCAGCTTGGCCCCCGGACTAGAAAATGAAAAACTGTTTTTT. Protein product: CASSLAPGLENEKLFF. Drawing the rest from reference TRBV5-1 and TRBJ1-4, the complete variable domain is KAGVTQTPRYLIKTRGQQVTLSCSPISGHRSVSWYQQTPGQGLQFLFEYFSETQRNKGNFPGRFSGRQFSNSRSEMNVSTLELGDSALYLCASSLAPGLENEKLFFGSGTQLSVL.